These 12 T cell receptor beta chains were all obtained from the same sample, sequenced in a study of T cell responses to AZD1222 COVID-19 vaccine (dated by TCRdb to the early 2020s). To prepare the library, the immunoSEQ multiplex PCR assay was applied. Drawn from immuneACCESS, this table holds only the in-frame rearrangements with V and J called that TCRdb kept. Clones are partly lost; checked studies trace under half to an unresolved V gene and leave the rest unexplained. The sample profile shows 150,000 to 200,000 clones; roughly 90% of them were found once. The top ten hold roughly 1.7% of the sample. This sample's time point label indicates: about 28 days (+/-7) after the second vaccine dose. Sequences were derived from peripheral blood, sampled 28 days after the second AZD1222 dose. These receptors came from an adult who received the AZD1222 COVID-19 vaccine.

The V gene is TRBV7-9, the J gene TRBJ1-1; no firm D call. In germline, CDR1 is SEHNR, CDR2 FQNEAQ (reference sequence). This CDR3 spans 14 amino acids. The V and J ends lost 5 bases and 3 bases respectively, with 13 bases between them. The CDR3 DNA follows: TGTGCCAGCAGCAACAATAATCGGGACACTGAAGCTTTCTTT. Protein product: CASSNNNRDTEAFF.

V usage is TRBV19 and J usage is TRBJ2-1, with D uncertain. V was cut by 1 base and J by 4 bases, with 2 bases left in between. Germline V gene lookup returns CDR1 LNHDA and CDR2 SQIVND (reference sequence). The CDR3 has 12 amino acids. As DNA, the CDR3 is TGTGCCAGTAGTATAGGGTACAATGAGCAGTTCTTC. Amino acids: CASSIGYNEQFF.

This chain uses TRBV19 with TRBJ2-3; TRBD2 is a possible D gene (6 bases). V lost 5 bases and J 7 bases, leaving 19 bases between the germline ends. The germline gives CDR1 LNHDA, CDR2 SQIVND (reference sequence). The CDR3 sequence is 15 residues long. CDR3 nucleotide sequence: TGTGCCAGTAGTCCGCCGGGACTTTCCATGTATACGCAGTATTTT. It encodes CASSPPGLSMYTQYF.

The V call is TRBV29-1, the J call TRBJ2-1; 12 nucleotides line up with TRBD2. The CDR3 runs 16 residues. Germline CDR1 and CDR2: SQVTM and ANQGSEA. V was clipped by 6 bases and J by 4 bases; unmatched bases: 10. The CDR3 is CSVGLRLAGAYNEQFF. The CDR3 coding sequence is TGCAGCGTCGGATTAAGACTAGCGGGGGCATACAATGAGCAGTTCTTC.

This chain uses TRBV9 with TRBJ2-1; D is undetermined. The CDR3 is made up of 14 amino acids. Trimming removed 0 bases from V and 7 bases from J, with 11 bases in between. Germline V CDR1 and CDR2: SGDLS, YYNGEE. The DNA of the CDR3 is TGTGCCAGCAGCGTAGTAGGTACAGAGAATGAGCAGTTCTTC. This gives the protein CASSVVGTENEQFF.

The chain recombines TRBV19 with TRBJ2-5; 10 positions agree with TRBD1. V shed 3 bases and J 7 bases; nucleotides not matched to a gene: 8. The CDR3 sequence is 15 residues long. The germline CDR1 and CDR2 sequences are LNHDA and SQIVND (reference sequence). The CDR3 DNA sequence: TGTGCCAGTAGTATGGCCTCGGACAGGGGGGGGACCCAGTACTTC. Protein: CASSMASDRGGTQYF.

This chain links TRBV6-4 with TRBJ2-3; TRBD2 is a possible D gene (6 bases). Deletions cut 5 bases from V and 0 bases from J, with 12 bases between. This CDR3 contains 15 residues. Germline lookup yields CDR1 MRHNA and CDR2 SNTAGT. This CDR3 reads CASSPGDSSTDTQYF. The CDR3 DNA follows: TGTGCCAGCAGTCCGGGGGACTCTAGCACAGATACGCAGTATTTT.

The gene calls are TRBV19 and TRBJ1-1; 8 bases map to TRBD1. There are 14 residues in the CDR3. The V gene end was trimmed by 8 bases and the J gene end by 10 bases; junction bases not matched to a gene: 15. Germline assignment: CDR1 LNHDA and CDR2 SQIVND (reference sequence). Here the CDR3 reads CASSDQGAAPRAFF. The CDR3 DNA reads TGTGCCAGTTCCGACCAGGGGGCGGCCCCCCGAGCTTTCTTT.

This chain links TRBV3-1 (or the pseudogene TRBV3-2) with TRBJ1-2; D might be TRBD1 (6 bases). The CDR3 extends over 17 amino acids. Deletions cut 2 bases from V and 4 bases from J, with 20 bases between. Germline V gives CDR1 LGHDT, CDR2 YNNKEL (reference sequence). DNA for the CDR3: TGTGCCAGCAGCCAACGGGCAGGGGAGTCCAGTGGCTATGGCTACACCTTC. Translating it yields CASSQRAGESSGYGYTF.

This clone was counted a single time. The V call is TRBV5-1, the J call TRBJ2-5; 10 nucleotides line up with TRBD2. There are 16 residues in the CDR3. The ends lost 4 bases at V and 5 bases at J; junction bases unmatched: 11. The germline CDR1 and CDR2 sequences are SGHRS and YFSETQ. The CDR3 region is CASSASPSGSGETQYF. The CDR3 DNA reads TGCGCCAGCAGCGCAAGCCCTAGCGGGAGTGGGGAGACCCAGTACTTC. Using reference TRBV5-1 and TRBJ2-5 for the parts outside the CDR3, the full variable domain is KAGVTQTPRYLIKTRGQQVTLSCSPISGHRSVSWYQQTPGQGLQFLFEYFSETQRNKGNFPGRFSGRQFSNSRSEMNVSTLELGDSALYLCASSASPSGSGETQYFGPGTRLLVL.

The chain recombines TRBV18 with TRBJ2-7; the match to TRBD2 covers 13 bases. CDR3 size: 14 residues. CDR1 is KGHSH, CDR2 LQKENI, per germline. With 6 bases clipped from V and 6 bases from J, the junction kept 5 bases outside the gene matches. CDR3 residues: CASSGTSGAGEQYF. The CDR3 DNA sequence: TGTGCCAGCTCCGGGACTAGCGGGGCGGGCGAGCAGTACTTC.

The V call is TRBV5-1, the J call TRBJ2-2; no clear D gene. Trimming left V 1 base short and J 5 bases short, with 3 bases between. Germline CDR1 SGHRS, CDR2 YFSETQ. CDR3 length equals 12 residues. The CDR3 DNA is TGCGCCAGCAGCTTGACTACCGGGGAGCTGTTTTTT. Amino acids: CASSLTTGELFF.